A single sample gave rise to the 17 T cell receptor beta chains below, sequenced in a study of blood T cell repertoires in COVID-19. Data came from immunoSEQ multiplex PCR; TCRdb stores just in-frame clones and leaves some out. The sample lists roughly 62,000 clones, around 75% seen once, with about 25% in the top ten. Sequencing input: peripheral blood. These receptors came from a human donor in a cohort sampled during active COVID-19.

The chain employs TRBV28 and TRBJ1-5; 7 positions match TRBD1. V shed 4 bases, J shed 7 bases, and the junction held 10 bases outside the gene matches. The CDR3 extends over 15 amino acids. Germline loops: CDR1 MDHEN, CDR2 SYDVKM. The CDR3 nucleotides are TGTGCCAGCAGTTCCCCCCCAGGGGGGCGACAGCCCCAGCATTTT. Translated, it gives CASSSPPGGRQPQHF.

This clone was recorded only once. V is TRBV5-4 and J is TRBJ1-2, with unresolved D. This CDR3 comprises 13 residues. Germline values: CDR1 SGHNT, CDR2 YYREEE (reference sequence). With 5 bases removed from V and 4 bases from J, the gap between germline ends came to 12 bases. This CDR3 reads CASRMAQSYGYTF. The DNA of the CDR3 is TGTGCCAGCAGAATGGCACAAAGCTATGGCTACACCTTC. Full variable domain (outside the CDR3, taken from reference TRBV5-4 and TRBJ1-2): ETGVTQSPTHLIKTRGQQVTLRCSSQSGHNTVSWYQQALGQGPQFIFQYYREEENGRGNFPPRFSGLQFPNYSSELNVNALELDDSALYLCASRMAQSYGYTFGSGTRLTVV.

This rearrangement joins TRBV11-2 to TRBJ2-1, with D possibly being TRBD2 (6 bases). This CDR3 is 17 amino acids long. Trimming stripped 1 base from V and 2 bases from J, with 15 bases between. Germline V lookup: CDR1 SGHAT, CDR2 FQNNGV. CDR3: CASSLVGGGAAYNEQFF. In DNA form, the CDR3 reads TGTGCCAGCAGCTTAGTGGGAGGCGGGGCCGCCTACAATGAGCAGTTCTTC.

The sample holds many counts of this clone. The CDR3 loop reads CASSEDAWSSGYEQYF. In DNA, the CDR3 is TGCGCCAGCAGTGAAGATGCGTGGAGTTCCGGTTACGAGCAGTACTTC. J is TRBJ2-7 and V is TRBV10-1, with unresolved D. V shed 3 bases and J shed 4 bases, with 19 bases lying between them. Germline-derived CDR1 and CDR2 are WNHNN and SYGVQD (reference sequence). CDR3 length equals 16 residues.

The chain joins TRBV9 to TRBJ1-4, with D maybe TRBD1 (6 bases). CDR3 size: 15 residues. The V gene lost 4 bases and the J gene lost 7 bases, with 17 bases spanning the gap. Per the germline V gene, CDR1 is SGDLS and CDR2 is YYNGEE. CDR3 bases: TGTGCCAGCAGCCTAATGGGGGCCGTAGGTGAAAAACTGTTTTTT. This gives the protein CASSLMGAVGEKLFF.

This clone was detected only once. The V call is TRBV24-1, the J call TRBJ2-2; 8 bases match TRBD1. This CDR3 region has 15 residues. V gave up 4 bases and J gave up 5 bases; unmatched junction bases: 5. The V gene's germline CDR1 is KGHDR and CDR2 SFDVKD. For the CDR3, the DNA is TGTGCCACCAGTGAAGCGGACAGGGCGACCGGGGAGCTGTTTTTT. Translating it yields CATSEADRATGELFF.

The chain combines TRBV19 with TRBJ1-5; no definite D call. V was clipped by 2 bases and J by 5 bases, with 4 bases between them. The CDR3 is made up of 12 amino acids. Germline V gene data show CDR1 as LNHDA and CDR2 as SQIVND (reference sequence). CDR3 DNA: TGTGCCAGTAGTATATCTGATCAGCCCCAGCATTTT. This translates into CASSISDQPQHF.

A few counts support this clone. V is TRBV11-2 and J is TRBJ2-2; no firm D call. The CDR3 contains 16 residues. Trimming took 3 bases from V and 1 from J, leaving 12 bases between them. Germline lookup yields CDR1 SGHAT and CDR2 FQNNGV. CDR3 nucleotides: TGTGCCAGCAGCTTCTCTCGTCCCCGGAACACCGGGGAGCTGTTTTTT. This translates into CASSFSRPRNTGELFF.

The rearrangement joins TRBV7-2 to TRBJ2-7; 9 bases map to TRBD2. The junction had 7 bases not matched to a gene; V was cut back by 4 bases and J by 3 bases. The CDR3 is 15 residues long. The germline V gene has CDR1 SGHTA and CDR2 FQGNSA. The CDR3 sequence is CASSSQATSGYEQYF. In DNA form, the CDR3 reads TGTGCCAGCAGCTCCCAGGCGACTAGCGGCTACGAGCAGTACTTC.

This sequence joins TRBV28 and TRBJ2-7; a possible D gene is TRBD1 (5 bases). The germline CDR1 and CDR2 sequences are MDHEN and SYDVKM. The length of the CDR3 is 14 residues. Trimming stripped 8 bases from V and 1 base from J, with 15 bases between. The CDR3: CASVPYRRSYEQYF. CDR3 in DNA: TGTGCCAGCGTCCCCTACAGGAGATCCTACGAGCAGTACTTC.

The chain combines TRBV4-1 with TRBJ2-5; 10 bases agree with TRBD2. The CDR3 is 17 amino acids. Germline V gene sequence: CDR1 MGHRA, CDR2 YSYEKL. V lost 0 bases to trimming and J lost 2 bases; unmatched junction nucleotides: 6. The CDR3 sequence is CASSQDSTSGTQETQYF. CDR3 in DNA: TGCGCCAGCAGCCAAGATTCTACTAGCGGGACACAAGAGACCCAGTACTTC.

This clone was seen repeatedly, ten times or more. This chain links TRBV7-3 with TRBJ2-2, with TRBD1 as a possible D gene (6 bases). The length of the CDR3 is 15 residues. Germline V gene lookup returns CDR1 SGHTA and CDR2 FQGTGA. V lost 5 bases, J lost 3 bases, and 13 bases lay in between. The DNA for the CDR3 is TGTGCCAGCAGCGCCACAGGGATCGACACCGGGGAGCTGTTTTTT. Protein sequence: CASSATGIDTGELFF. The complete variable domain, with remaining parts taken from reference TRBV7-3 and TRBJ2-2, reads GAGVSQTPSNKVTEKGKYVELRCDPISGHTALYWYRQSLGQGPEFLIYFQGTGAADDSGLPNDRFFAVRPEGSVSTLKIQRTERGDSAVYLCASSATGIDTGELFFGEGSRLTVL.

The rearrangement uses TRBV4-1 and TRBJ2-5, with 10 nucleotides matching TRBD2. Germline-derived CDR1 and CDR2 are MGHRA and YSYEKL. With V trimmed by 3 bases and J by 4 bases, 8 bases remained unmatched. The CDR3 has 16 residues. DNA for the CDR3: TGCGCCAGCAGCCAGAGGGTAGCGGGAGGTGGAGAGACCCAGTACTTC. It encodes CASSQRVAGGGETQYF.

The chain couples TRBV7-2 to TRBJ1-4; D perhaps matches TRBD1 (6 bases). The germline CDR1 and CDR2 sequences are SGHTA and FQGNSA. There are 14 residues in the CDR3. Trimming removed 5 bases from V and 8 bases from J, with 15 bases in between. CDR3 coding DNA: TGTGCCAGCAGCCTATACAGGGCTCAGGAAAAACTGTTTTTT. It codes for CASSLYRAQEKLFF.

This chain links TRBV9 with TRBJ2-2; no definite D call. This CDR3 is 14 amino acids long. CDR1 and CDR2 from the germline V gene are SGDLS and YYNGEE. V was cut by 2 bases and J by 0 bases, with 5 bases left in between. CDR3 sequence: CASSVRTNTGELFF. In DNA form, the CDR3 reads TGTGCCAGCAGCGTGAGGACGAACACCGGGGAGCTGTTTTTT.

The genes are TRBV9 and TRBJ1-1; 7 positions match TRBD1. The CDR3 totals 16 residues. Germline loops: CDR1 SGDLS, CDR2 YYNGEE. Losses at the gene ends were 0 bases for V and 3 bases for J; bases not matched to a gene: 8. The CDR3 DNA follows: TGTGCCAGCAGCGTAGGTCCAGGGGGGTTATACACTGAAGCTTTCTTT. Translated: CASSVGPGGLYTEAFF.

The chain has TRBV7-6 and TRBJ2-5; D remains ambiguous. The V and J ends lost 3 bases and 3 bases respectively, with 8 bases between them. The V gene's germline CDR1 is SGHVS and CDR2 FNYEAQ. CDR3 size: 13 residues. The CDR3 DNA reads as TGTGCCAGCAGCTTGGTGCAGGAAGAGACCCAGTACTTC. Translating gives CASSLVQEETQYF.